This TCR beta chain was found in a study of T cell repertoires in cytomegalovirus infection (dated by TCRdb to between 2017 and 2020). Regarding the study in general: Donor HLA type was relevant to the analysis, because carriage of CMV infection together with the matching HLA type was indicated by public TCR beta signatures. Broad study findings and their caveats: In the ex vivo response, HLA-C-restricted CMV-specific TCR beta clonotypes were dominant, and in two of eight donors the single most frequent clonotype came from this HLA-C-restricted group. Carriers of CMV infection plus the relevant HLA type were discriminated by the cumulative frequency of public TCR beta family members in the study cohort and in an independent roughly 350-donor cohort.

CDR1 SGHRS and CDR2 YFSETQ are derived from the germline V gene. The CDR3 starts with the cysteine, ends with the phenylalanine, and has 14 residues. Solely the CDR3 DNA is kept, with 42 bases framed from the first base. The junction shows trimming of 4 bases on V and 7 bases on J, plus 14 bases between the germline ends. About this clonotype itself: Its antigen target is currently unknown. The input lacks base qualities; no much larger clone sits a single base away.

TCRdb lists the instrument as Illumina HiSeq 1500. TCRdb passed the public sequencing reads through fastp at Q25 and MiXCR, retaining productive beta sequences. Rows merge per CDR3 protein into single entries with the most common DNA and genes. This sample comprises around 530,000 distinct CDR3 sequences, 26% of them detected only once. Less than 15% of the sample lies in the top ten. The receptor's source is a human donor in good health (CMV status not recorded). Some clones in this sample may be carry-over from other donors' samples. The sequenced sample was PBMCs. Recombination linked TRBV5-1 to TRBJ1-4; a tentative D match to TRBD1 spans 5 bases. Here is the DNA: TGCGCCAGCAGCGTATTCCAGGGCGGTGAAAAACTGTTTTTT. Its translation is CASSVFQGGEKLFF.